This is a list of T cell receptor beta chains from one sample in a study of T cell repertoires in cytomegalovirus infection. TCRdb re-called the reads through MiXCR, storing one row per CDR3 protein. This table holds 900,000 to 950,000 distinct CDR3 sequences, around 29% found once. These receptors have no known antigen. The sample was cultured CD8+ T cells from PBMCs, taken from culture after CMV antigen stimulation. The source is a human donor in good health (CMV status not recorded). Some clones in this sample may be carry-over from other donors' samples. CDR3s include the opening cysteine and the closing phenylalanine or tryptophan. For some rows the clone size is stated as once, few or many, or as a class when expanded; others skip it.

TRBV4-1 few CASSQGWDTLLGQETQYF
TRBV7-1 - CASSGDIDTQYF
TRBV7-8 - CASSPPSGGLSDEQFF
TRBV7-6 - CASSFPLDRNTEAFF
TRBV7-8 - CASSPIGQGASYEQYF
TRBV7-8 few CASSLAQGPPRNEQFF
TRBV11-2 - CASSLDTNKNIQYF
TRBV9 - CASSVTRTSGDQETQYF
TRBV7-9 - CASSLSESDRVAKLFF
TRBV12-3/TRBV12-4 - CASTPQLGGMNTGAFF
TRBV19 - CASSPGQGASYEQYF
TRBV6-6 few CANDLARQGRGDGYTF
TRBV28 few CASSLKTGGDEQFF
TRBV7-6 - CASSMDLVETQYF
TRBV6-1 - CASIKAGHLSSYNSPLHF
TRBV7-8 many CASRSQGADSNQPQHF
TRBV6-1 - CASRYIPITSGVYNEQFF
TRBV12-3/TRBV12-4 few CASSFLIGQRGNTIYF
TRBV12-3/TRBV12-4 - CASSPRLAGGELFF
TRBV4-2 - CASAPYELADTQYF
TRBV20-1 - CSARADGTTPKETQYF
TRBV5-1 once CASSLGTGQGSNQPQHF
TRBV29-1 - CSVEGDTSTDTQYF
TRBV19 - CASSTGQGLTEAFF
TRBV7-9 few CASSWDIGTAYGYTF
TRBV11-3 few CASSFASGGFADTQYF
TRBV19 once CASSTWGRYQGKDTEAFF
TRBV7-3 - CASGGQGYQPQHF
TRBV7-8 - CASSLFGGGTGELFF
TRBV4-1 - CASSQPPVGYGYTF
TRBV13 - CASSAEGTSSYNEQFF
TRBV20-1 - CSGGTASYEQYF
TRBV7-9 - CASSFLHREETQYF
TRBV6-2/TRBV6-3 few CASSYSNSHVSLRETQYF
TRBV27 - CASSSDVGAINSPLHF
TRBV4-2 few CASSQAAGGPETQYF
TRBV7-8 once CASSLVGTPSEAFF
TRBV11-2 - CVSSRSGVPYEQYF
TRBV6-1 - CASSDGSWNEQFF
TRBV6-2/TRBV6-3 - CASKRYTPYGYTF
TRBV7-3 many CASSLIPLAIEGAPYNEQFF
TRBV7-4 - CASRTGTPARNTIYF
TRBV12-3/TRBV12-4 few CASRTAGNQPQHF
TRBV7-3 many CASSYVTGNEQFF
TRBV6-5 - CASSYEGYTNEKLFF
TRBV7-2 - CASSLEVQGASNTGELFF
TRBV7-6 few CASSLESGPAYEQYF
TRBV11-3 few CASSTWTGGSYEQYF
TRBV2 many CASSDPDGLIEKLFF
TRBV2 - CASSDFDRSIGYTF
TRBV19 - CASSIPSLTDTQYF
TRBV7-2 many CASSWLAGGSYEQYF
TRBV12-3/TRBV12-4 - CASRLAGGISGELFF
TRBV7-9 once CASSLEGDLAGAYNEQFF
TRBV7-6 - CASSPNQGGNTEAFF
TRBV24-1 few CATSDRANQETQYF
TRBV11-2 - CVSSRRQGGNQPQHF
TRBV7-9 - CASSLGPSGGFQSSYNEQFF
TRBV27 - CASSLMSLAGDQETQYF
TRBV7-9 many CASSLAGTAKMNTEAFF